This T cell receptor beta chain comes out of a study of blood T cells in healthy people across ages. Germline V lookup: CDR1 MGHRA, CDR2 YSYEKL. This CDR3 contains 14 residues. V lost 1 base and J lost 2, with 8 bases in between. This clonotype was counted only a few times. Alongside a J-beta primer mix, a sample-barcoded 5' primer served in a second PCR lasting roughly 7 to 11 cycles. TCRdb analysed the 5' RACE reads with MiXCR anew, one entry per CDR3 protein. The sample has around 1,000,000 distinct CDR3 sequences, around 27% seen once. The data were also submitted as part of a second study, on T cells of mothers and their children. That work contributes: Each 15 ul cDNA reaction used 1.5 ug RNA; all RNA was used.

Input material: blood. The sequence was obtained from a girl aged 2-9 years in good health. This chain uses TRBV4-1 with TRBJ2-5, with D perhaps matching TRBD1 (6 bases). The CDR3 DNA reads as TGCGCCAGCAGCCAAGTCACAGGGCAAGAGACCCAGTACTTC. Its translation: CASSQVTGQETQYF.